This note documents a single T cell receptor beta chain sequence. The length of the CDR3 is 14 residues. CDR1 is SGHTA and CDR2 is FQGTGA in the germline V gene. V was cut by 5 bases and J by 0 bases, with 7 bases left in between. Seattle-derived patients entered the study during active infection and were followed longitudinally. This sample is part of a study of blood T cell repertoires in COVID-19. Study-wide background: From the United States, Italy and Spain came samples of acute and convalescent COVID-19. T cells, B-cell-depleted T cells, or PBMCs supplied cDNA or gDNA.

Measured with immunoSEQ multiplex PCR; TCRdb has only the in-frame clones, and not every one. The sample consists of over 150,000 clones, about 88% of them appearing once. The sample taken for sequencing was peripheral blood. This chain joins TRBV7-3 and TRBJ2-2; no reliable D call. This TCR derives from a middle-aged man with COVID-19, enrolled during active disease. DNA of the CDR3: TGTGCCAGCAGCCTCGACACGAACACCGGGGAGCTGTTTTTT. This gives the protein CASSLDTNTGELFF.